The 4 T cell receptor beta chains listed next were all sequenced from one sample in a study of T cells in Graves' hyperthyroidism and ophthalmopathy. The source material, RNA transcripts, was used to amplify TCR beta CDR3 regions. The study used the HTBI primer set for a first-round RT-PCR of the TCR CDR3. TCRdb reprocessed the multiplex PCR reads via MiXCR and lists one record per CDR3 protein. Of 600,000 to 900,000 distinct CDR3 sequences in the sample, about 17% were seen once. Sequencing used blood. These receptors all come from a man between 18 and 29 years old with Graves' hyperthyroidism.

The table lists this clonotype with many counts. The rearrangement joins TRBV28 to TRBJ1-5, with 7 nucleotides matching TRBD1. The CDR3 covers 17 residues. The germline CDR1 and CDR2 sequences are MDHEN and SYDVKM. J lost 2 bases, V lost 5 bases, and 12 bases had no gene match. This CDR3 is CASSSPGDRARNQPQHF. The CDR3 bases are TGTGCCAGCAGTAGTCCCGGAGACAGGGCACGCAATCAGCCCCAGCATTTT.

This clonotype was seen only a few times. The chain couples TRBV27 to TRBJ1-1, with 8 bases lining up with TRBD1. The J segment lost 4 bases and the V segment lost 5 bases, leaving 3 bases of the junction unmatched. CDR3 length: 13 amino acids. Per germline, CDR1 MNHEY and CDR2 SMNVEV (reference sequence). Written as DNA, the CDR3 is TGTGCCAGCAGTATGACAGGGGTCACTGAAGCTTTCTTT. Translated: CASSMTGVTEAFF.

The chain employs TRBV29-1 and TRBJ2-1; D possibly corresponds to TRBD2 (6 bases). Trimming left V 6 bases short and J 7 bases short, with 13 bases between. This CDR3 is built from 12 residues. The V gene's germline CDR1 is SQVTM and CDR2 ANQGSEA. CDR3 coding DNA: TGCAGCGTGTCGGGAGTCGAAAATGAGCAGTTCTTC. Its translation: CSVSGVENEQFF.

This clonotype appeared many times. The V call is TRBV6-5, the J call TRBJ1-5; 8 bases agree with TRBD1. CDR1 and CDR2 (germline): MNHEY, SVGAGI. The length of the CDR3 is 21 residues. J gave up 2 bases and V 0 bases, and 18 bases lay outside the gene matches. The CDR3 DNA sequence: TGTGCCAGCAGTTACTCGGCCCCATGGGACAGGAGGCTCTCTGGCAATCAGCCCCAGCATTTT. Translated: CASSYSAPWDRRLSGNQPQHF.